The clone carrying this T cell receptor (beta chain) has only a few counts. Its target is unknown. One end of the junction is discordant with germline, which a read error may explain. This entry comes from a study of post-analysis software for immune sequencing data. Study in general: Recorded subtypes: relapsing-remitting, secondary progressive, progressive-relapsing; some patients unannotated.

Study-wide points: Versus controls, multiple sclerosis patients showed significantly lower diversity (normalized Chao1). Strong co-clustering by F measure was seen for same-batch samples.

cDNA libraries of TCR beta carried unique molecular identifiers. Each sample of roughly 0.85 to 11 million input T cells yielded about 500,000 cDNA molecules, so each molecule approximated one T cell. A single record per CDR3 protein comes from TCRdb applying MiXCR to the PCR reads. The sample carries about 810,000 distinct CDR3 sequences, around 53% recorded once. The TCR sequence derives from a girl aged 5-17 years with multiple sclerosis. The sequencing sample was made of blood.

The CDR3 here is CASSSRLAGGQETQYF. The CDR3 DNA follows: TGTGCCAGCAGCTCCCGACTAGCGGGGGGCCAAGAGACCCAGTACTTC. The chain couples TRBV5-1 to TRBJ2-5; 13 positions agree with TRBD2. The CDR3 consists of 16 residues. Germline-derived CDR1 and CDR2 are SGHRS and YFSETQ.